The entry below describes one TCR beta chain. Its matching antigen is unknown. In patients aged 18 to 65, hyperthyroidism was newly diagnosed, with duration under 2 months. TCR beta CDR3 region amplification was performed from RNA transcripts. During a first-round RT-PCR of the TCR CDR3, the HTBI primer set was used. TCRdb redid the calling of the multiplex PCR reads with MiXCR, one entry per CDR3 protein. The sample includes fewer than 250,000 distinct CDR3 sequences, roughly 18% seen only once; the top ten take 50%. These data come from a study of T cells in Graves' hyperthyroidism and ophthalmopathy. The wider study: Peripheral blood was obtained at initial diagnosis, preceding any treatment.

After removal of 5 bases from V and 7 bases from J, the junction contained 2 bases not matched to a gene. The CDR3 extends over 12 amino acids. CDR1 SGHVS and CDR2 FQNEAQ come from the germline V gene. Study results and caveats: Among clonotypes expanded in thyroid above 0.001, most were also found in blood. Ophthalmopathy was told apart from stable hyperthyroidism by a 13 V-J model.

The source is a man aged 50 to 59 with Graves' hyperthyroidism. The sample was blood. V is TRBV7-8 and J is TRBJ1-1; 9 bases line up with TRBD1. This CDR3 reads CASSQDRGEAFF. The CDR3 DNA is TGTGCCAGCAGCCAGGACAGGGGTGAAGCTTTCTTT.